This T cell receptor beta chain was obtained from a study of memory CD4+ T cells and cytomegalovirus serostatus. Study information: Donors were healthy Belgian adults, some 10 CMV seropositive and about two dozen seronegative.

Sequencing used immunoSEQ multiplex PCR; TCRdb keeps in-frame clones, though not all of them. Counted here are fewer than 90,000 clones, about 73% occurring once; the ten biggest clones make up about 2.5%. CDR3 length: 17 amino acids. Germline lookup yields CDR1 MDHEN and CDR2 SYDVKM. Trimming took off 3 bases at V and 3 bases at J, with 18 bases between the two ends. In the case of this clone: Its specificity is not known.

The sort gate was single viable CD3+CD4+CD8-CD45RO+ cells for memory CD4+ T cells. Points from the study as a whole: Each of approximately 61 CMV-associated TCRbeta sequences occurred in one to five individuals.

The chain carries TRBV28 and TRBJ1-5, with a weak D call TRBD1 (5 bases). The TCR comes from an adult in good health and CMV-seropositive. What was sequenced was memory CD4+ T cells from blood. CDR3 region: CASSFGGGVLSNQPQHF. Here the CDR3 DNA reads TGTGCCAGCAGTTTTGGGGGGGGAGTTCTTTCCAATCAGCCCCAGCATTTT.